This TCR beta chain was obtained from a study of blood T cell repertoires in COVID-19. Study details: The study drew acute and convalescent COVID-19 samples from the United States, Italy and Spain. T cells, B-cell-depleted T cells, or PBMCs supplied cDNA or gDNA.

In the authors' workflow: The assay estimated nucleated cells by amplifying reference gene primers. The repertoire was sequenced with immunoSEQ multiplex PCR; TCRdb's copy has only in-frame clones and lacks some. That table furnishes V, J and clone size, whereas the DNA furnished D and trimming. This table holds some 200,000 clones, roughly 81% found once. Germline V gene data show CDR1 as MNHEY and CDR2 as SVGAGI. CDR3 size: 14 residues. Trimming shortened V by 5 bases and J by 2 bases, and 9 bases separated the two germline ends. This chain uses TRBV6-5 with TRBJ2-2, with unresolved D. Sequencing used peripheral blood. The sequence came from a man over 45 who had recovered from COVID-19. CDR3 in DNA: TGTGCCAGCAGTCGACTGAAAAACACCGGGGAGCTGTTTTTT. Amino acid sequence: CASSRLKNTGELFF.